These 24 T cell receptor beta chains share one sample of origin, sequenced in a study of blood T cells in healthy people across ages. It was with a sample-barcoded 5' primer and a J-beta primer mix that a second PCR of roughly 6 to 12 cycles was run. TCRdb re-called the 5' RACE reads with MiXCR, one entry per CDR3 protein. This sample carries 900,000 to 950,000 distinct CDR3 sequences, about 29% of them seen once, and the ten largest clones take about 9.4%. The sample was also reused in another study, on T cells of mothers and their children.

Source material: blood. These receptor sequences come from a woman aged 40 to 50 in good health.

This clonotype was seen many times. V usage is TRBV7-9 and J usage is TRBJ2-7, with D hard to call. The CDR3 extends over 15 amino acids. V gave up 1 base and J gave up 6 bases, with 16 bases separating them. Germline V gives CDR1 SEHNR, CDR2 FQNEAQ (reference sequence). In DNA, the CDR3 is TGTGCCAGCAGCTTAGGGGCAGAGTTCTTTCTCGAGCAGTACTTC. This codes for CASSLGAEFFLEQYF.

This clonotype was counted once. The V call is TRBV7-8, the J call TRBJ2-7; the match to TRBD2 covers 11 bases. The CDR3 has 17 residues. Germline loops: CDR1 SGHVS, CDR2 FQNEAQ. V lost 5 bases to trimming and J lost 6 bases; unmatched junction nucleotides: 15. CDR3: CASSTIGGTSGEGEQYF. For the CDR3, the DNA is TGTGCCAGCAGCACAATCGGAGGGACTAGCGGAGAGGGCGAGCAGTACTTC.

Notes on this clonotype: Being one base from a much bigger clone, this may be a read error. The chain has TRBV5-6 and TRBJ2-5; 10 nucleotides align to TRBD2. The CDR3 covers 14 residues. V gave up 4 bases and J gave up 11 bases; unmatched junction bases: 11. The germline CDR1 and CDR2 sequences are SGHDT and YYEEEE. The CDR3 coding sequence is TGTGCCAGCAGCCCGGGACTAGCGCTCAATGAGCAGTACTTC. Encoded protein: CASSPGLALNEQYF. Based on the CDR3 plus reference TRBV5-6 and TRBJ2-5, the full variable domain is DAGVTQSPTHLIKTRGQQVTLRCSPKSGHDTVSWYQQALGQGPQFIFQYYEEEERQRGNFPDRFSGHQFPNYSSELNVNALLLGDSALYLCASSPGLALNEQYFGPGTRLLVL.

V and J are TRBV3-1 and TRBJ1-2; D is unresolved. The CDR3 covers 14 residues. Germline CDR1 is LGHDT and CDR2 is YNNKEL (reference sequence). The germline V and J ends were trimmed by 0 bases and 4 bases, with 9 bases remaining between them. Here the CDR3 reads CASSQDWSLYGYTF. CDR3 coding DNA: TGTGCCAGCAGCCAAGATTGGAGTCTCTATGGCTACACCTTC. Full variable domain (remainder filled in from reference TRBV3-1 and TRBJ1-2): DTAVSQTPKYLVTQMGNDKSIKCEQNLGHDTMYWYKQDSKKFLKIMFSYNNKELIINETVPNRFSPKSPDKAHLNLHINSLELGDSAVYFCASSQDWSLYGYTFGSGTRLTVV.

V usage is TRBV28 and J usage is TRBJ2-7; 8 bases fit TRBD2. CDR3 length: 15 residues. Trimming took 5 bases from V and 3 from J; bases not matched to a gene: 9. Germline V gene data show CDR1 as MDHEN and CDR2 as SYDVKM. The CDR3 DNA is TGTGCCAGCAGTCACCCACGGCGGGGGGACTACGAGCAGTACTTC. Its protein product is CASSHPRRGDYEQYF.

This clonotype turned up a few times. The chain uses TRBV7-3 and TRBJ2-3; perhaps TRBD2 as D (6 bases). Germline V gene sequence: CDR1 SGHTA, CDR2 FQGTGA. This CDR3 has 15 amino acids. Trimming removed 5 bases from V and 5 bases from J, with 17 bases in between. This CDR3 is CASSPGGFSIDTQYF. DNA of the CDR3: TGTGCCAGCAGCCCCGGGGGATTTAGTATAGATACGCAGTATTTT.

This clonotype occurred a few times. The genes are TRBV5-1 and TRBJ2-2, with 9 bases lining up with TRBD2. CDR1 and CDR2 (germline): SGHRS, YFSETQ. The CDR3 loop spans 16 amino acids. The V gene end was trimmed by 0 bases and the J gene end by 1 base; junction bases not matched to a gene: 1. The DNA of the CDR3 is TGCGCCAGCAGCTTGGTAGCGGGGGAGAACACCGGGGAGCTGTTTTTT. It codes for CASSLVAGENTGELFF. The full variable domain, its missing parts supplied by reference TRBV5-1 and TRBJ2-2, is KAGVTQTPRYLIKTRGQQVTLSCSPISGHRSVSWYQQTPGQGLQFLFEYFSETQRNKGNFPGRFSGRQFSNSRSEMNVSTLELGDSALYLCASSLVAGENTGELFFGEGSRLTVL.

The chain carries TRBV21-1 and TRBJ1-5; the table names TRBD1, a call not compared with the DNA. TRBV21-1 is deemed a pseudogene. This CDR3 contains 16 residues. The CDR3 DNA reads TGTGCCAGCAGCGCCTTGATCCTACAGGGAAACCAGCCCCAGCATTTT. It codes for CASSALILQGNQPQHF.

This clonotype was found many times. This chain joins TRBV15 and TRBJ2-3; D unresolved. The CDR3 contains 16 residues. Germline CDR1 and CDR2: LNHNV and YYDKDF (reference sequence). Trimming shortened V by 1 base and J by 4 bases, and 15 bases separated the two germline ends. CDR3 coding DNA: TGTGCCACCAGCAGAGCGGCTAGAGGTTTCGCAGATACGCAGTATTTT. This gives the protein CATSRAARGFADTQYF.

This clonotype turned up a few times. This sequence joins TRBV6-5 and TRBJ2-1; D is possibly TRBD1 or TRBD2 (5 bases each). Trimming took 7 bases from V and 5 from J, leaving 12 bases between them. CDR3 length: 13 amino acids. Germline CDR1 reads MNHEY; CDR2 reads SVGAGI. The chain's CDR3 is CASNRDPHNEQFF. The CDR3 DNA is TGTGCCAGCAACCGGGACCCTCACAATGAGCAGTTCTTC.

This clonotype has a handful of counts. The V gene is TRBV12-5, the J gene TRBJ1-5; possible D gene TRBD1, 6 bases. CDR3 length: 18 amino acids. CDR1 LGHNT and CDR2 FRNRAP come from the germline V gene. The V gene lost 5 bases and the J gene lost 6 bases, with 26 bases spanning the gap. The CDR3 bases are TGTGCTAGTGGTGCCAAAGCTCGGGACACACATCGGGGTCAGCCCCAGCATTTT. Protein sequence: CASGAKARDTHRGQPQHF.

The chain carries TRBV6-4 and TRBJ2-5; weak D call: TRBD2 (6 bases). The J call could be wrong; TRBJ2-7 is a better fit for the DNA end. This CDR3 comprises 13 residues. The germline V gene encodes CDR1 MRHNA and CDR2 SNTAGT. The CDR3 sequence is CASGLGLTYEQYF. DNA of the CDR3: TGTGCCAGCGGATTGGGACTGACTTACGAGCAGTACTTC.

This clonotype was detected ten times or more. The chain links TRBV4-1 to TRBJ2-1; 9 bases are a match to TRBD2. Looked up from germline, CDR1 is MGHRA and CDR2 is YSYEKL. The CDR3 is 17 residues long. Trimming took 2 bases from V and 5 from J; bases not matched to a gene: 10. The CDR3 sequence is CASSQLRAGLAHNEQFF. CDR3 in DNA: TGCGCCAGCAGCCAATTAAGGGCGGGACTAGCCCACAATGAGCAGTTCTTC.

CDR3 nucleotide sequence: TGTGCCAGCAGTCCCGGGCAGTTTCCCTACGAGCAGTACTTC. Amino acids: CASSPGQFPYEQYF. This chain uses TRBV27 with TRBJ2-7; D call uncertain. Germline values: CDR1 MNHEY, CDR2 SMNVEV (reference sequence). The CDR3 is 14 residues long. The V and J ends lost 5 bases and 2 bases respectively, with 13 bases between them.

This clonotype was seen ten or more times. The CDR3 DNA sequence: TGCGCCAGCAGCCATATCGGGAGCCAAGGAGAGCAGTTCTTC. Translating it yields CASSHIGSQGEQFF. The gene calls are TRBV4-3 and TRBJ2-1; tentatively, D is TRBD2 (6 bases). The CDR3 has 14 amino acids. The germline gives CDR1 LGHNA, CDR2 YSLEER. Trimming removed 3 bases at V and 10 bases at J, with 16 bases between.

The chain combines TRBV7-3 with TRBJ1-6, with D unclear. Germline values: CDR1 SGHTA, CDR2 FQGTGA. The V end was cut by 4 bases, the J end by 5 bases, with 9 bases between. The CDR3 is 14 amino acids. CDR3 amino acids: CASSYGRNNSPLHF. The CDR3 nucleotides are TGTGCCAGCAGCTACGGACGGAATAATTCACCCCTCCACTTT.

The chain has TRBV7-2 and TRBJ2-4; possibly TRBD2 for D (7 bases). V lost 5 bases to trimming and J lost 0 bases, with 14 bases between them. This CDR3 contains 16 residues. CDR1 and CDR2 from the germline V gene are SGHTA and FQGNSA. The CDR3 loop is CASSPEGGIAKNIQYF. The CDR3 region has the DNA TGTGCCAGCAGCCCAGAGGGGGGGATAGCCAAAAACATTCAGTACTTC.

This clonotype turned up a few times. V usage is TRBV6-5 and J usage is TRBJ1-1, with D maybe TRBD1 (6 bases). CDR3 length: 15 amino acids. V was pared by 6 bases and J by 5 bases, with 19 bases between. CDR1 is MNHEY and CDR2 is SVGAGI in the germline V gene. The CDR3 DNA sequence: TGTGCCAGCAGCTACACCGCGACAGGTTGGACTGAAGCTTTCTTT. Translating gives CASSYTATGWTEAFF.

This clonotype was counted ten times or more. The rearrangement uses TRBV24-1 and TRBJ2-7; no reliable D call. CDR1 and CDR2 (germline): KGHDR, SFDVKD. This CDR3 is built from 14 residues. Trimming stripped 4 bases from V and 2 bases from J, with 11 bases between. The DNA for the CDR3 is TGTGCCACCAGTGACCCCGGTTCGCCCTACGAGCAGTACTTC. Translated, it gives CATSDPGSPYEQYF.

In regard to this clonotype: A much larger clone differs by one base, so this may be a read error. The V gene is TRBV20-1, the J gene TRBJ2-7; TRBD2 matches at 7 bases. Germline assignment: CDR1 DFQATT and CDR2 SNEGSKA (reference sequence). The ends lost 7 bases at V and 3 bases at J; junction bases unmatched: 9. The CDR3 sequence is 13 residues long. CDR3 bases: TGCAGTGAGGAAGGGTGGGGGGGCTACGAGCAGTACTTC. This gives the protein CSEEGWGGYEQYF.

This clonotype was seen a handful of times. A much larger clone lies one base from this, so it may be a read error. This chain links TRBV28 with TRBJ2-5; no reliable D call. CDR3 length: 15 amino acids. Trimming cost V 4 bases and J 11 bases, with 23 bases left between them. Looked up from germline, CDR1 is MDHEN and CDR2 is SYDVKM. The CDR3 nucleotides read TGTGCCAGCAGTTCCCGCTGGGCTAACTACAATGAGCAGTACTTC. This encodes CASSSRWANYNEQYF.

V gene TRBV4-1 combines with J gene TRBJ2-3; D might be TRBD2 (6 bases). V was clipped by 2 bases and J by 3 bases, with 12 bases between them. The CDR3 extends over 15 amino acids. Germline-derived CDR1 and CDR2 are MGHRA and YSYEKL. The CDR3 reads CASSQPAGGTDTQYF. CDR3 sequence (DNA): TGCGCCAGCAGCCAACCGGCCGGGGGAACAGATACGCAGTATTTT.

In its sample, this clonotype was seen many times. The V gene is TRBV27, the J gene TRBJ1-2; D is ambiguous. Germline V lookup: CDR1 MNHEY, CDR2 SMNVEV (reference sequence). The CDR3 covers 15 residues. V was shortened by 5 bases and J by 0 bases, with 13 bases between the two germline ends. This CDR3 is CASSRRGGSNYGYTF. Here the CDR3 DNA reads TGTGCCAGCAGTAGGCGGGGAGGGTCTAACTATGGCTACACCTTC.

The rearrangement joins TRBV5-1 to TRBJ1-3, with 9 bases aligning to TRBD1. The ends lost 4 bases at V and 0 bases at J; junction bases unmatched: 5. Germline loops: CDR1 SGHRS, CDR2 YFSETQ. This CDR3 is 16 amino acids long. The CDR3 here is CASSRNRGLSGNTIYF. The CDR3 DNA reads TGCGCCAGCAGCCGCAACAGGGGGCTCTCTGGAAACACCATATATTTT.